The 16 T cell receptor beta chains given below trace back to one sample, sequenced in a study of T cells after posttransplantation cyclophosphamide. Busulfan-fludarabine conditioning, marrow transplant, and cyclophosphamide on days +3 and +4 were administered. Some clones are missing from TCRdb's copy, which holds only in-frame ones; the method was immunoSEQ multiplex PCR. The table lists 9,500 to 15,000 clones, no singletons, with approximately 24% in the top ten. Material: PBMCs, obtained after allogeneic stem cell transplant with posttransplant cyclophosphamide. The source is a female patient aged 35 to 55 who received an allogeneic stem cell transplant from a related donor, was CMV-positive, and had acute GVHD only. Some T cells may be graft donor cells.

This clone was counted many times. The CDR3: CAISAGQSAEQYV. The CDR3 nucleotides read TGTGCCATCAGTGCCGGACAGTCCGCCGAGCAGTACGTC. V and J are TRBV10-3 and TRBJ2-7; the D gene is possibly TRBD1 (6 bases). The CDR3 has 13 residues. Trimming shortened V by 4 bases and J by 6 bases, and 13 bases separated the two germline ends. Germline-derived CDR1 and CDR2 are ENHRY and SYGVKD.

Many counts were recorded for this clone. The chain links TRBV27 to TRBJ1-5; D is uncertain. Germline V gives CDR1 MNHEY, CDR2 SMNVEV (reference sequence). The CDR3 is made up of 18 amino acids. Trimming cost V 6 bases and J 4 bases, with 25 bases left between them. The CDR3 loop reads CASSSSWAALAPNQPQHF. The CDR3 DNA reads as TGTGCCAGCAGCTCCTCTTGGGCCGCGTTGGCCCCTAATCAGCCCCAGCATTTT.

This clone was seen a handful of times. The rearrangement joins TRBV9 to TRBJ2-5; D may be TRBD1 (6 bases). Trimming shortened V by 4 bases and J by 7 bases, and 17 bases separated the two germline ends. Germline V gives CDR1 SGDLS, CDR2 YYNGEE. CDR3 length: 14 residues. In DNA, the CDR3 is TGTGCCAGCAGCCCCGTTGGGACAACCCCGACCCAGTACTTC. It encodes CASSPVGTTPTQYF.

In this sample, this clone turned up many times. The chain employs TRBV4-3 and TRBJ1-4, with D uncertain. V was clipped by 0 bases and J by 8 bases, with 16 bases between them. CDR3 length: 16 amino acids. Germline assignment: CDR1 LGHNA and CDR2 YSLEER. The CDR3 DNA is TGCGCCAGCAGCCAAGATCTTGGCCAGGCTCGGGAAAAACTGTTTTTT. Its protein is CASSQDLGQAREKLFF.

Many counts were recorded for this clone. This chain joins TRBV10-3 and TRBJ1-4, with D maybe TRBD1 (5 bases). Trimming removed 8 bases at V and 2 bases at J, with 9 bases between. Looked up from germline, CDR1 is ENHRY and CDR2 is SYGVKD. The CDR3 runs to 13 residues. The CDR3 is CAIAGTTNEKLFF. In DNA, the CDR3 is TGTGCCATCGCGGGGACCACTAATGAAAAACTGTTTTTT.

This clone was seen repeatedly, ten times or more. V gene TRBV4-1 combines with J gene TRBJ2-5; TRBD2 agrees at 11 bases. CDR1 MGHRA and CDR2 YSYEKL come from the germline V gene. CDR3 length equals 15 residues. The V segment lost 1 base and the J segment 5 bases; nucleotides outside the gene matches: 3. CDR3 in DNA: TGCGCCAGCAGCCAAGTTCCTAGCGGGAGGGAGACCCAGTACTTC. Residues: CASSQVPSGRETQYF.

This clone was detected ten times or more. The J gene is TRBJ2-2, the V gene TRBV5-6; D is possibly TRBD1 (6 bases). V was cut by 2 bases and J by 1 base, with 12 bases left in between. Germline CDR1 SGHDT, CDR2 YYEEEE. This CDR3 is built from 16 residues. CDR3 nucleotides: TGTGCCAGCAGCTTTCTTAGGACAGAGAACACCGGGGAGCTGTTTTTT. Protein product: CASSFLRTENTGELFF.

This clone has ten or more counts. The chain combines TRBV5-1 with TRBJ2-4; a possible D gene is TRBD1 (5 bases). V dropped 3 bases and J dropped 1 base, with 17 bases sitting between them. The CDR3 has 17 residues. Germline V lookup: CDR1 SGHRS, CDR2 YFSETQ. For the CDR3, the DNA is TGCGCCAGCAGCTCACAGGCTGACCTGAGGGCCAAAAACATTCAGTACTTC. Translating gives CASSSQADLRAKNIQYF. The whole variable domain, filled in from reference TRBV5-1 and TRBJ2-4, reads KAGVTQTPRYLIKTRGQQVTLSCSPISGHRSVSWYQQTPGQGLQFLFEYFSETQRNKGNFPGRFSGRQFSNSRSEMNVSTLELGDSALYLCASSSQADLRAKNIQYFGAGTRLSVL.

This rearrangement joins TRBV27 to TRBJ1-2, with a possible D match to TRBD1 (5 bases). This CDR3 contains 17 residues. The ends were cut back, 3 bases at V and 5 bases at J, with 22 bases in the middle. Germline V CDR1 and CDR2: MNHEY, SMNVEV (reference sequence). In DNA, the CDR3 is TGTGCCAGCAGTTTTTCTGTATCGCAGGGTGGGGTATATGGCTACACCTTC. It translates to CASSFSVSQGGVYGYTF.

This clone has a count of ten or more. The V and J genes are TRBV7-6 and TRBJ2-3; 11 bases are shared with TRBD2. With 5 bases clipped from V and 4 bases from J, the junction kept 8 bases outside the gene matches. The CDR3 has 16 residues. Per the germline V gene, CDR1 is SGHVS and CDR2 is FNYEAQ. CDR3 in DNA: TGTGCCAGCAGCGAATTAGCGGGAGGGCCGTCAGATACGCAGTATTTT. As protein: CASSELAGGPSDTQYF. Combining the CDR3 with reference TRBV7-6 and TRBJ2-3 gives the whole variable domain GAGVSQSPRYKVTKRGQDVALRCDPISGHVSLYWYRQALGQGPEFLTYFNYEAQQDKSGLPNDRFSAERPEGSISTLTIQRTEQRDSAMYRCASSELAGGPSDTQYFGPGTRLTVL.

J is TRBJ2-2 and V is TRBV21-1; TRBD2, as called in the table, went unchecked against the DNA. TRBV21-1 is tagged as a pseudogene. This CDR3 spans 15 amino acids. CDR3: CATPLLASWAGELFF. The CDR3 region has the DNA TGTGCCACCCCCCTACTAGCGAGTTGGGCCGGGGAGCTGTTTTTT.

This clone has ten or more counts. The chain uses TRBV7-9 and TRBJ1-6; 9 bases are a match to TRBD1. The V gene end was trimmed by 7 bases and the J gene end by 7 bases; junction bases not matched to a gene: 5. CDR3 length: 14 amino acids. Per germline, CDR1 SEHNR and CDR2 FQNEAQ (reference sequence). The CDR3 coding sequence is TGTGCCAGCAAACGGACAGGGGAAAATTCACCCCTCCACTTT. Its protein is CASKRTGENSPLHF.

In its sample, this clone was seen a few times. The chain combines TRBV27 with TRBJ2-2, with 10 bases that match TRBD2. With 2 bases clipped from V and 4 bases from J, the junction kept 4 bases outside the gene matches. The CDR3 length is 16 residues. Germline values: CDR1 MNHEY, CDR2 SMNVEV (reference sequence). This CDR3 is CASSLKLAGLTGELFF. In DNA form, the CDR3 reads TGTGCCAGCAGTTTAAAACTAGCGGGGCTCACCGGGGAGCTGTTTTTT.

This clone was seen ten or more times. J is TRBJ1-2 and V is TRBV5-1; possibly TRBD1 for D (5 bases). This CDR3 region has 14 residues. V was trimmed by 4 bases and J by 0 bases, leaving 10 bases between them. The germline CDR1 and CDR2 sequences are SGHRS and YFSETQ. The CDR3 reads CASSPGHANYGYTF. The CDR3 coding sequence is TGCGCCAGCAGCCCAGGGCACGCTAACTATGGCTACACCTTC.

This clone was picked up many times. This sequence joins TRBV5-4 and TRBJ2-2; a possible D gene is TRBD1 (6 bases). V lost 3 bases to trimming and J lost 2 bases, with 14 bases between them. Germline lookup yields CDR1 SGHNT and CDR2 YYREEE (reference sequence). The CDR3 contains 16 residues. CDR3 nucleotide sequence: TGTGCCAGCAGCTCAGCACGGACAGCAAACACCGGGGAGCTGTTTTTT. Translated, it gives CASSSARTANTGELFF.

This clone was recorded at least ten times. A junction end diverges from the germline sequence, so it may reflect a read error. V usage is TRBV7-7 and J usage is TRBJ2-1, with D perhaps TRBD2 (5 bases). The CDR3 is 15 amino acids. CDR1 is SSHAT and CDR2 is FNYEAQ in the germline V gene (reference sequence). CDR3 protein: CASSASGNHDNEQFF. The CDR3 nucleotides read TGTGCTAGCAGCGCCTCCGGGAATCACGACAATGAGCAGTTCTTC. Full variable domain (remainder filled in from reference TRBV7-7 and TRBJ2-1): GAGVSQSPRYKVTKRGQDVTLRCDPISSHATLYWYQQALGQGPEFLTYFNYEAQPDKSGLPSDRFSAERPEGSISTLTIQRTEQRDSAMYRCASSASGNHDNEQFFGPGTRLTVL.